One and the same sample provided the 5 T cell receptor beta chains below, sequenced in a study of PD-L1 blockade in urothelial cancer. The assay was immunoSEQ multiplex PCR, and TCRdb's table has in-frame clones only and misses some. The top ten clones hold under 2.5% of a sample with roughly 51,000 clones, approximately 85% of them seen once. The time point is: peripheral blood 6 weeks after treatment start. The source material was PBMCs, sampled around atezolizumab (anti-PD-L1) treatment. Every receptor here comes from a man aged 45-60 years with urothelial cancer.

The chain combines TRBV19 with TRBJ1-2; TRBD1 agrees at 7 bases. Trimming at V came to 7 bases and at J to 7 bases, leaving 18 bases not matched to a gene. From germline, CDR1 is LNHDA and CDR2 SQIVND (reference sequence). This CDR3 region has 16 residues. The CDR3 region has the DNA TGTGCCAGTAAAGAGTCATGGGGCAGGGGGGTGATTGGCTACACCTTC. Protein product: CASKESWGRGVIGYTF.

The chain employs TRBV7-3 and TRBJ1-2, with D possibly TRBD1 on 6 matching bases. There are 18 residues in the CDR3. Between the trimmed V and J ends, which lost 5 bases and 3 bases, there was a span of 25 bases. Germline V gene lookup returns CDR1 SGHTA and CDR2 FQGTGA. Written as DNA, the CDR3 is TGTGCCAGCAGCCCCCTCGGGGGGCGGGGAGGTTCCGACTATGGCTACACCTTC. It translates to CASSPLGGRGGSDYGYTF.

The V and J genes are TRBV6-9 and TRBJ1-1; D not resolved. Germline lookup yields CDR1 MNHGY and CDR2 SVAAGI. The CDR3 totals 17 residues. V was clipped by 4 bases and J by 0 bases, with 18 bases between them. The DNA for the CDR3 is TGTGCCAGCAGTTTACCCCTAACAGTCACAGTGAACACTGAAGCTTTCTTT. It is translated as CASSLPLTVTVNTEAFF.

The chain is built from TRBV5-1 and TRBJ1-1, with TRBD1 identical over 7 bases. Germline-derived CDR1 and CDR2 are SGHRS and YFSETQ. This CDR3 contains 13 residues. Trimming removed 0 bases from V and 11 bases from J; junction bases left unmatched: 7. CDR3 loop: CASSLVGGGRAFF. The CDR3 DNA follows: TGCGCCAGCAGCTTGGTAGGAGGGGGCAGGGCTTTCTTT. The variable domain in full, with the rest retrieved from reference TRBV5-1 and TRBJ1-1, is KAGVTQTPRYLIKTRGQQVTLSCSPISGHRSVSWYQQTPGQGLQFLFEYFSETQRNKGNFPGRFSGRQFSNSRSEMNVSTLELGDSALYLCASSLVGGGRAFFGQGTRLTVV.

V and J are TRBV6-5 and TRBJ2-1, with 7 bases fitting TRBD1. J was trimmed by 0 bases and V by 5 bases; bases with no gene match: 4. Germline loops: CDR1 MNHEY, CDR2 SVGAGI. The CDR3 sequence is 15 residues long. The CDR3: CASSADRSSYNEQFF. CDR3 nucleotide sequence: TGTGCCAGCAGTGCGGACAGGAGCTCCTACAATGAGCAGTTCTTC.